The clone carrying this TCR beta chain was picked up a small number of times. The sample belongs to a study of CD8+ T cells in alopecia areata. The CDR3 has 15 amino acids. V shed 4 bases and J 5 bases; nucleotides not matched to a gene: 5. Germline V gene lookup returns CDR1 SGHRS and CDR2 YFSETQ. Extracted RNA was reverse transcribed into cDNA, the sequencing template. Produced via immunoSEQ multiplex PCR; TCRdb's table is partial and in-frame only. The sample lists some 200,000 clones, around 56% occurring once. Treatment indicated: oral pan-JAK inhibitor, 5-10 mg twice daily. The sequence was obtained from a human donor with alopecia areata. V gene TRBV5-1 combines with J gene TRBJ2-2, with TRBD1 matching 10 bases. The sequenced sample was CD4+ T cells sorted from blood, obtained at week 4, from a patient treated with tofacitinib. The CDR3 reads CASSGTGAGTGELFF. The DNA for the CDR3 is TGCGCCAGCAGCGGGACAGGGGCAGGAACCGGGGAGCTGTTTTTT.